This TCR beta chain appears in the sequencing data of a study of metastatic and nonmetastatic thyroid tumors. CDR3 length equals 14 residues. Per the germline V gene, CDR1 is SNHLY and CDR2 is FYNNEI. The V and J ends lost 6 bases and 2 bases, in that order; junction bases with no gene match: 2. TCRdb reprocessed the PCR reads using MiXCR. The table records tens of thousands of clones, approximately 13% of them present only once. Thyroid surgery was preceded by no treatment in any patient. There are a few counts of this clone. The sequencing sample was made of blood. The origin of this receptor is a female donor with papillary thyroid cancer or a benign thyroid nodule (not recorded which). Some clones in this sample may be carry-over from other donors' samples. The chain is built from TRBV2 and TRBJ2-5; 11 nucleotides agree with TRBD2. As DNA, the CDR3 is TGTGCCAGCAGCGGGACTAGCGGTCAAGAGACCCAGTACTTC. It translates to CASSGTSGQETQYF.